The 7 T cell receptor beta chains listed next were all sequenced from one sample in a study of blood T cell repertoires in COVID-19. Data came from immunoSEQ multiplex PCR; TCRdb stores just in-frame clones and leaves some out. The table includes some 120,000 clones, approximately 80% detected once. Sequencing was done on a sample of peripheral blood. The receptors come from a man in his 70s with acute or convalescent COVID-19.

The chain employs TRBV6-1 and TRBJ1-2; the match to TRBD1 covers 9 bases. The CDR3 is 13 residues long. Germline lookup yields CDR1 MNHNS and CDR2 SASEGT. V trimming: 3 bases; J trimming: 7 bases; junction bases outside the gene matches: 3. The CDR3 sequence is CASSDRDRAGYTF. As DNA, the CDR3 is TGTGCCAGCAGTGACCGGGACAGGGCTGGCTACACCTTC.

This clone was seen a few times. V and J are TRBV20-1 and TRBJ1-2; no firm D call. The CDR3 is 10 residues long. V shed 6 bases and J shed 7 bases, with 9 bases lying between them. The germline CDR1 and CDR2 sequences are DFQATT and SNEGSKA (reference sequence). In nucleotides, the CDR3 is TGCAGTGCGGAGAGGTCTGGCTACACCTTC. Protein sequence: CSAERSGYTF.

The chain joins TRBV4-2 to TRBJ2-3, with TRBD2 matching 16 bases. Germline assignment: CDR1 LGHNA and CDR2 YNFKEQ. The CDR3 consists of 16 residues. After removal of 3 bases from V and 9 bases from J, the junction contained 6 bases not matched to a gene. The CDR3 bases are TGTGCCAGCAGCCATGCCGGGACTAGCGGGGGGGGGACGCAGTATTTT. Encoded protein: CASSHAGTSGGGTQYF.

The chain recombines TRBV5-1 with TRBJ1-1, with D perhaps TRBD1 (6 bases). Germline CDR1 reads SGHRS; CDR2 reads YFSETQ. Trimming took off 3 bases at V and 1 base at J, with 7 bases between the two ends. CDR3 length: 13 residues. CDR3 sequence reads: CASSWGQNTEAFF. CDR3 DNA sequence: TGCGCCAGCAGCTGGGGACAGAACACTGAAGCTTTCTTT.

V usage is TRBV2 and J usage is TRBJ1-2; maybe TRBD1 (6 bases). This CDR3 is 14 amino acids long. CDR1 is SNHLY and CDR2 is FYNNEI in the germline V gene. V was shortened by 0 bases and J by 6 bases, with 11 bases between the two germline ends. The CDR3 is CASSEASRGDGYTF. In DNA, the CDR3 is TGTGCCAGCAGTGAAGCGAGCAGGGGTGATGGCTACACCTTC.

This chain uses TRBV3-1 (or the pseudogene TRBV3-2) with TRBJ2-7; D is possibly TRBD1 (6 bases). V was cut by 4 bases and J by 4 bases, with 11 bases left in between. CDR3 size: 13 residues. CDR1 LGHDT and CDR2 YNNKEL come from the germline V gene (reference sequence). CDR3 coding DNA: TGTGCCAGCAGCCGCGACAGGTGGTACGAGCAGTACTTC. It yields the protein CASSRDRWYEQYF.

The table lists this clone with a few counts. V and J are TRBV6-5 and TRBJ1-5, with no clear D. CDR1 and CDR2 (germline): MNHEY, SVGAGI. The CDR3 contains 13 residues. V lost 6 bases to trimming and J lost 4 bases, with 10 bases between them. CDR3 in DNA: TGTGCCAGCAGGGCACAGACAAATCAGCCCCAGCATTTT. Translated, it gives CASRAQTNQPQHF.